Following are 4 T cell receptor beta chains from one sample sequenced in a study of blood T cell repertoires in COVID-19 (dated by TCRdb to 2019 to 2021). Libraries were made using the immunoSEQ multiplex PCR assay. In its TCRdb copy, this immuneACCESS table keeps in-frame sequences only and misses some clones. Where compared with another copy, unresolved V genes explain less than half of these, and the others have no known cause. Within this sample are about 240,000 clones, with roughly 80% of them counted one time only. The ten largest clones add up to around 3.3% of the sample. The material sequenced was peripheral blood. The receptors here all came from a woman between 18 and 29 years old with acute or convalescent COVID-19.

The V gene is TRBV9, the J gene TRBJ1-1; D call uncertain. The V end was cut by 2 bases, the J end by 5 bases, with 10 bases between. The CDR3 runs 13 residues. Germline V CDR1 and CDR2: SGDLS, YYNGEE. CDR3 nucleotide sequence: TGTGCCAGCAGCGTGGCCGGAGCAACTGAAGCTTTCTTT. Translating gives CASSVAGATEAFF.

The J gene is TRBJ1-1, the V gene TRBV29-1; D is ambiguous. The CDR3 extends over 13 amino acids. CDR1 SQVTM and CDR2 ANQGSEA come from the germline V gene. The V gene lost 6 bases and the J gene lost 1 base, with 12 bases spanning the gap. The CDR3 sequence is CSVRTSGNTEAFF. The DNA for the CDR3 is TGCAGCGTCCGAACGTCGGGGAACACTGAAGCTTTCTTT.

This rearrangement joins TRBV7-9 to TRBJ1-1; tentative D call: TRBD1 (6 bases). Germline CDR1 SEHNR, CDR2 FQNEAQ (reference sequence). This CDR3 comprises 15 residues. The germline V and J ends were trimmed by 7 bases and 3 bases, with 18 bases remaining between them. CDR3: CASKIGGRPDTEAFF. For the CDR3, the DNA is TGTGCCAGCAAAATCGGGGGGCGCCCGGACACTGAAGCTTTCTTT.

The V and J genes are TRBV29-1 and TRBJ1-1, with 8 bases identical to TRBD1. V lost 5 bases to trimming and J lost 6 bases; unmatched junction nucleotides: 8. The germline gives CDR1 SQVTM, CDR2 ANQGSEA. The CDR3 is 13 residues long. The CDR3 spells CSVSARGLAEAFF. CDR3 nucleotides: TGCAGCGTTTCGGCCAGGGGGCTAGCTGAAGCTTTCTTT.